This entry describes one T cell receptor beta chain. Antigen specificity is unknown. The germline gives CDR1 GTSNPN, CDR2 SVGIG (reference sequence). Trimming cost V 3 bases and J 0 bases, with 12 bases left between them. CDR3 length: 15 residues. Construction of the TCRbeta library involved unique molecular identifiers. One entry per CDR3 protein, called by TCRdb with MiXCR from the PCR reads. The sample consists of 500,000 to 750,000 distinct CDR3 sequences, 25% to 30% of them appearing once. This record belongs to a study of T-cell reconstitution after alpha-beta-depleted transplantation in children. Study-wide findings and caveats: Most T-cell counts and diversity one year after the transplant came from T cells that were newly produced.

The genes are TRBV30 and TRBJ2-1; D gene unclear. The source was PBMCs, collected before TCRalphabeta/CD19-depleted stem cell transplant. The sequence was collected from a boy under two years old with Wiskott-Aldrich syndrome, due to receive a stem cell transplant. CDR3 sequence reads: CAWRGLGSSYNEQFF. The CDR3 bases are TGTGCCTGGAGAGGGTTGGGAAGCTCCTACAATGAGCAGTTCTTC.